The next 12 T cell receptor beta chains were all read from a single sample in a study of CD8+ T cells in alopecia areata. It was cDNA, reverse transcribed from extracted RNA, that served as the sequencing template. Assay used: immunoSEQ multiplex PCR; TCRdb lists only in-frame clones, some missing. This repertoire shows some 210,000 clones, 50% to 60% found once; its top ten account for approximately 0.45%. Here the sequenced sample was CD4+ T cells sorted from blood, taken at week 0. These receptors originate from a human donor with alopecia areata.

There are a few counts of this clone. The chain joins TRBV9 to TRBJ1-5; no reliable D call. The CDR3 consists of 15 residues. V gave up 4 bases and J gave up 0 bases, with 11 bases separating them. From germline, CDR1 is SGDLS and CDR2 YYNGEE. The CDR3 is CASSPQADSNQPQHF. The CDR3 DNA reads as TGTGCCAGCAGCCCCCAGGCAGATAGCAATCAGCCCCAGCATTTT.

V is TRBV30 and J is TRBJ2-1, with 12 bases that match TRBD2. The CDR3 extends over 16 amino acids. With 2 bases clipped from V and 6 bases from J, the junction kept 8 bases outside the gene matches. Germline V CDR1 and CDR2: GTSNPN, SVGIG (reference sequence). CDR3 sequence: CAWSPLTSGSSNEQFF. The DNA for the CDR3 is TGTGCCTGGAGTCCGCTGACTAGCGGGAGTTCCAATGAGCAGTTCTTC.

This sequence joins TRBV2 and TRBJ2-5, with D uncertain. Germline lookup yields CDR1 SNHLY and CDR2 FYNNEI. The CDR3 has 15 amino acids. Trimming cost V 5 bases and J 1 base, with 14 bases left between them. CDR3 region: CASSPRHVLQETQYF. CDR3 bases: TGTGCCAGCAGTCCCCGACATGTTCTCCAAGAGACCCAGTACTTC.

The rearrangement links TRBV7-3 to TRBJ2-7, with TRBD2 matching over 10 bases. The CDR3 is 16 amino acids. Germline V gene data show CDR1 as SGHTA and CDR2 as FQGTGA. J gave up 5 bases and V 4 bases, and 11 bases lay outside the gene matches. The CDR3 here is CASSSPLLAGVNEQYF. CDR3 in DNA: TGTGCCAGCAGCTCCCCCCTCCTAGCGGGAGTTAACGAGCAGTACTTC. Supplemented by reference TRBV7-3 and TRBJ2-7, the full variable domain reads GAGVSQTPSNKVTEKGKYVELRCDPISGHTALYWYRQSLGQGPEFLIYFQGTGAADDSGLPNDRFFAVRPEGSVSTLKIQRTERGDSAVYLCASSSPLLAGVNEQYFGPGTRLTVT.

Worth noting for this clone: This specimen includes other DNA sequences encoding the same CDR3. The chain employs TRBV29-1 and TRBJ2-3; D is perhaps TRBD1 (7 bases). The CDR3 covers 13 residues. V dropped 7 bases and J dropped 3 bases, with 14 bases sitting between them. Germline CDR1 reads SQVTM; CDR2 reads ANQGSEA. The CDR3 DNA is TGCAGCGAAGGGGGCGCGGGAACAGATACGCAGTATTTT. It specifies CSEGGAGTDTQYF.

The chain is built from TRBV5-1 and TRBJ2-6; 7 nucleotides agree with TRBD1. The germline CDR1 and CDR2 sequences are SGHRS and YFSETQ. The V and J ends lost 2 bases and 4 bases, in that order; junction bases with no gene match: 3. This CDR3 has 15 residues. DNA of the CDR3: TGCGCCAGCAGCTTTACAGGGGTAGGGGCCAACGTCCTGACTTTC. Translating gives CASSFTGVGANVLTF.

The sample holds a few counts of this clone. This chain links TRBV29-1 with TRBJ1-2; 8 nucleotides align to TRBD1. Germline-derived CDR1 and CDR2 are SQVTM and ANQGSEA. The CDR3 contains 13 residues. With 5 bases clipped from V and 8 bases from J, the junction kept 10 bases outside the gene matches. CDR3 bases: TGCAGCGTTTCGGACAGGGCTTTGAGGGGCTACACCTTC. This translates into CSVSDRALRGYTF.

The CDR3, as DNA: TGTGCCAGCAGGGAAGATCGTTCTGGAAACACCATATATTTT. Protein sequence: CASREDRSGNTIYF. The V call is TRBV25-1, the J call TRBJ1-3, with no clear D. The CDR3 sequence is 14 residues long. Germline V CDR1 and CDR2: MGHDK, SYGVNS. With 6 bases removed from V and 1 base from J, the gap between germline ends came to 10 bases.

The chain is built from TRBV5-6 and TRBJ2-7; 8 nucleotides line up with TRBD1. V was pared by 0 bases and J by 3 bases, with 5 bases of the junction left unmatched. There are 15 residues in the CDR3. CDR1 and CDR2 from the germline V gene are SGHDT and YYEEEE. Here the CDR3 DNA reads TGTGCCAGCAGCTTGGCCCCGACAGGGGACTACGAGCAGTACTTC. Encoded protein: CASSLAPTGDYEQYF.

This clone showed up just a few times. This chain joins TRBV2 and TRBJ1-5, with TRBD1 as a possible D gene (6 bases). The CDR3 is 15 amino acids. Germline loops: CDR1 SNHLY, CDR2 FYNNEI. Trimming shortened V by 1 base and J by 6 bases, and 13 bases separated the two germline ends. The CDR3 loop reads CASSEGTGKFQPQHF. CDR3 nucleotide sequence: TGTGCCAGCAGTGAAGGCACAGGGAAGTTTCAGCCCCAGCATTTT.

This clone was observed a handful of times. The same CDR3 also results from other DNA sequences found in this sample. This rearrangement joins TRBV5-1 to TRBJ2-7; D remains unclear. CDR3 length equals 14 residues. The V and J ends lost 2 bases and 0 bases respectively, with 9 bases between them. The germline gives CDR1 SGHRS, CDR2 YFSETQ. Written as DNA, the CDR3 is TGCGCCAGCAGCTTAGGCGGCAGCTCCTACGAGCAGTACTTC. This translates into CASSLGGSSYEQYF.

V usage is TRBV6-1 and J usage is TRBJ1-2; no clear D. Trimming removed 0 bases from V and 2 bases from J, with 4 bases in between. Germline-derived CDR1 and CDR2 are MNHNS and SASEGT. This CDR3 has 13 residues. The CDR3 region is CASSEAGNYGYTF. In DNA, the CDR3 is TGTGCCAGCAGTGAAGCGGGGAACTATGGCTACACCTTC.